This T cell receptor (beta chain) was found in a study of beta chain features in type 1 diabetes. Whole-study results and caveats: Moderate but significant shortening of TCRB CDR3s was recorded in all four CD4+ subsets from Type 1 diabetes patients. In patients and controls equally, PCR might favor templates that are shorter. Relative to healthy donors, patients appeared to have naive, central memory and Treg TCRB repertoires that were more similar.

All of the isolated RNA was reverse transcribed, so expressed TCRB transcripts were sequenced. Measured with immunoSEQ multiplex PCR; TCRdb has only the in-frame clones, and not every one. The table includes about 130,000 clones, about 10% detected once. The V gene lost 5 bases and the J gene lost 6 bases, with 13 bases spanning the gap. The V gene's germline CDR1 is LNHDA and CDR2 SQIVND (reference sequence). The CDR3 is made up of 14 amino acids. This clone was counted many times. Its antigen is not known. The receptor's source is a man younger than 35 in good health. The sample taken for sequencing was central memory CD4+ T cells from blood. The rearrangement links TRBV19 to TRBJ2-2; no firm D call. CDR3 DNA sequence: TGTGCCAGTAGTTCGGAAAAGCGATCCGGGGAGCTGTTTTTT. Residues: CASSSEKRSGELFF.